Here is one T cell receptor beta chain with its context. Antigen unknown. These data belong to a study of cytomegalovirus exposure and HLA in healthy donors. Study-wide context: The same platform was used for the 120 validation repertoires and the roughly 730 first-cohort repertoires, a later analysis reported. Notes on the study in general: Many donors carried some public TCRs, although rarity characterized most TCR sequences. For cytomegalovirus status, the classifier reportedly gave diagnoses with high specificity and sensitivity. Listed as cytomegalovirus-associated were about 160 TCR beta chains.

Only in-frame clones appear in the TCRdb table, and some are missing; sequencing was by immunoSEQ multiplex PCR. Found here are approximately 65,000 clones, approximately 94% of them singletons; the top ten hold 0.9% to 1.2%. The clonotype originates from a young woman in good health and CMV-seronegative. Sequences were obtained from PBMCs.

The chain's CDR3 is CASSVELAGWDNEQFF. The CDR3 DNA follows: TGTGCCAGCAGCGTAGAACTAGCGGGATGGGACAATGAGCAGTTCTTC. The chain is built from TRBV9 and TRBJ2-1, with 10 bases identical to TRBD2. Germline V gene sequence: CDR1 SGDLS, CDR2 YYNGEE. The CDR3 totals 16 residues. Unmatched junction bases numbered 5, after V lost 0 bases and J lost 5 bases. The variable domain in full, completed from reference TRBV9 and TRBJ2-1, reads DSGVTQTPKHLITATGQRVTLRCSPRSGDLSVYWYQQSLDQGLQFLIQYYNGEERAKGNILERFSAQQFPDLHSELNLSSLELGDSALYFCASSVELAGWDNEQFFGPGTRLTVL.